This T cell receptor (beta chain) came from a study of regulatory T cells in long-lasting Graves disease. Building the TCR beta libraries relied on iRepertoire HTBI primers, and CDR3 regions underwent Arm-PCR. Via MiXCR, TCRdb re-called the multiplex PCR reads, giving one row per CDR3 protein. The sample shows fewer than 550,000 distinct CDR3 sequences, roughly 15% of them seen only once. This clonotype occurred many times. The time point here: newly diagnosed GD, antithyroid drugs for less than 3 months. TCR sequences were obtained from RNA taken from PBMCs. A further study also used this sample, focusing on T cells in Graves' hyperthyroidism and ophthalmopathy. That study reports: Hyperthyroidism, newly diagnosed and lasting under 2 months, affected patients aged 18 to 65. From stable hyperthyroidism, ophthalmopathy was separated by a 13 V-J model. Ophthalmopathy was model-predicted a median approximately six months pre-onset.

Material: peripheral blood mononuclear cells (PBMCs), obtained at new diagnosis, from a patient treated with antithyroid drugs. This sequence originates from a woman aged 18-29 years with Graves disease.

This CDR3 is CASRRTAGQSSYEQYF. The CDR3 nucleotides are TGTGCCAGCAGACGCACTGCGGGGCAGAGCTCCTACGAGCAGTACTTC. The chain couples TRBV11-2 to TRBJ2-7, with D maybe TRBD2 (6 bases). Germline assignment: CDR1 SGHAT and CDR2 FQNNGV. This CDR3 has 16 residues. The ends were cut back, 6 bases at V and 0 bases at J, with 18 bases in the middle. Filled out from reference TRBV11-2 and TRBJ2-7, the complete variable domain reads EAGVAQSPRYKIIEKRQSVAFWCNPISGHATLYWYQQILGQGPKLLIQFQNNGVVDDSQLPKDRFSAERLKGVDSTLKIQPAKLEDSAVYLCASRRTAGQSSYEQYFGPGTRLTVT.